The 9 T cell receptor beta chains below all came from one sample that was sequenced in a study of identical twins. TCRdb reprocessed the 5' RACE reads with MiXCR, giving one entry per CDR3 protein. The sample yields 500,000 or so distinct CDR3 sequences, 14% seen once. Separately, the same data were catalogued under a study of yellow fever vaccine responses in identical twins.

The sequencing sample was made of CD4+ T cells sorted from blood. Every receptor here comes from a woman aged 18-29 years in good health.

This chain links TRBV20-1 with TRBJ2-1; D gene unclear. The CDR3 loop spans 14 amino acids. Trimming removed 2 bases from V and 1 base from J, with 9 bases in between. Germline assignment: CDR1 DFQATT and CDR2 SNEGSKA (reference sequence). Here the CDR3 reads CSARQPESYNEQFF. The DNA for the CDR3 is TGCAGTGCTAGACAGCCGGAATCCTACAATGAGCAGTTCTTC.

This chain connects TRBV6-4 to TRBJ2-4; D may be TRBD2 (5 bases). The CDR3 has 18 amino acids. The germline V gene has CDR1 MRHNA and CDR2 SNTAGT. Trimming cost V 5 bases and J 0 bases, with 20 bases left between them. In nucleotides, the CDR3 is TGTGCCAGCAGTTTTCCCGTTGCCGGGAACTTAGCCAAAAACATTCAGTACTTC. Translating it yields CASSFPVAGNLAKNIQYF.

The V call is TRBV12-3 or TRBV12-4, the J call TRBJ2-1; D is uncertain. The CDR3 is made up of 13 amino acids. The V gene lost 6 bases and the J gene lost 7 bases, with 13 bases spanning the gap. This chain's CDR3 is CASRGSLGNEQFF. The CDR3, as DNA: TGTGCCAGCAGGGGGTCGTTAGGGAATGAGCAGTTCTTC.

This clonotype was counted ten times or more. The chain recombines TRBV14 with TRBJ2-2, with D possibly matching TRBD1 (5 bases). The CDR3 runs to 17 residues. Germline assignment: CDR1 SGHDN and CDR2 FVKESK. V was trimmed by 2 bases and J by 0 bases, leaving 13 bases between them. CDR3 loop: CASSQRLDSANTGELFF. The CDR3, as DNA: TGTGCCAGCAGCCAACGACTCGACAGCGCGAACACCGGGGAGCTGTTTTTT.

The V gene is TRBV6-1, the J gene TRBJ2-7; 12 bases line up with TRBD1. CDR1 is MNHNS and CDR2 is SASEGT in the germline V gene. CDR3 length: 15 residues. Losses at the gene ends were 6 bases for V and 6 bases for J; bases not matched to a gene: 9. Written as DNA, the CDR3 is TGTGCCAGCAGCCGATTCGGGACAGGGGGCTCCGAGCAGTACTTC. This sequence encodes CASSRFGTGGSEQYF.

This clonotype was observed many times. CDR3 sequence reads: CASSFLNTGELFF. CDR3 nucleotides: TGTGCCAGCAGCTTTCTGAACACCGGGGAGCTGTTTTTT. The chain recombines TRBV7-9 with TRBJ2-2; D unclear. The CDR3 covers 13 residues. V shed 3 bases and J shed 1 base, with 3 bases lying between them. CDR1 is SEHNR, CDR2 FQNEAQ, per germline (reference sequence).

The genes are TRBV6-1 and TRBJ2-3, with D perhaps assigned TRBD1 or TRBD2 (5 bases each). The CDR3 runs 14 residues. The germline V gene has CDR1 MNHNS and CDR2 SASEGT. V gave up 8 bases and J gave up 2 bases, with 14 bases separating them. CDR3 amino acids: CASGRDGYTDTQYF. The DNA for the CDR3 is TGTGCCAGCGGCCGGGACGGATACACAGATACGCAGTATTTT.

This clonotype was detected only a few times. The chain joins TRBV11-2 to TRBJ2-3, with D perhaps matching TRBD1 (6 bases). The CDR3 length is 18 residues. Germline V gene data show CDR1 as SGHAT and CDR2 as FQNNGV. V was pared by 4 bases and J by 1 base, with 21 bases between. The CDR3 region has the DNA TGTGCCAGCAGCTCCCCAAGTGGATCGACAGGCCGCACAGATACGCAGTATTTT. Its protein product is CASSSPSGSTGRTDTQYF.

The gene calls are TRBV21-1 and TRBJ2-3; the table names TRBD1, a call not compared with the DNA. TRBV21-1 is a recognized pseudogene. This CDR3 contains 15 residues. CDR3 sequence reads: CASNNGTGPTDTQYF. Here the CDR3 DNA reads TGTGCCAGCAACAATGGGACAGGACCCACAGATACGCAGTATTTT.